This T cell receptor beta chain stems from a study of blood T cell repertoires in COVID-19. Study information: The origin of the acute and convalescent COVID-19 samples was the United States, Italy and Spain.

The protocol was immunoSEQ multiplex PCR, while the TCRdb copy is restricted to in-frame clones and leaves out a portion. Of approximately 75,000 clones listed, around 76% are singletons. This clone was detected only a few times. The CDR3 extends over 14 amino acids. V lost 5 bases and J lost 6, with 17 bases in between. The germline CDR1 and CDR2 sequences are LNHDA and SQIVND (reference sequence). Sequenced material: peripheral blood. This chain joins TRBV19 and TRBJ2-7; D unclear. This sequence originates from an elderly woman with active or convalescent COVID-19. DNA of the CDR3: TGTGCCAGTAGTCCCCGAGAGGCAGCCGGCGAGCAGTACTTC. Translating gives CASSPREAAGEQYF.